The present T cell receptor beta chain was sequenced within a study of blood T cell repertoires in COVID-19. CDR3 length equals 14 residues. Unmatched junction bases numbered 5, after V lost 2 bases and J lost 5 bases. Germline CDR1 GTSNPN, CDR2 SVGIG (reference sequence). Sequencing used immunoSEQ multiplex PCR; TCRdb keeps in-frame clones, though not all of them. The profile shows 72,000 or so clones, about four fifths of them singletons. This TCR came from a man in his sixties or seventies who had recovered from COVID-19. Source material: peripheral blood. V and J are TRBV30 and TRBJ1-5; 8 bases line up with TRBD1. In DNA, the CDR3 is TGTGCCTGGAGTAAGGACAGGGACGATCAGCCCCAGCATTTT. Amino acid sequence: CAWSKDRDDQPQHF.